These T cell receptor beta chains were read from a single sample in a study of shared clonotypes between healthy human individuals. Sequencing used immunoSEQ multiplex PCR; TCRdb keeps in-frame clones, though not all of them. The sample has about 2.4 million clones; approximately 93% are singletons. Sequenced input: naive CD4+ T cells from PBMCs. Receptor source: a man in his late teens or twenties in good health. Some clones in this sample may be carry-over from other donors' samples. Both conserved end residues are part of each CDR3. A D gene is named only where the DNA matches it firmly. Clone size, where shown, is once, few, many, or a class for clones that have expanded.

J: TRBJ2-1
V: TRBV6-6
size: NA
D: NA
CDR3: CASSYGGTPYNEQFF
DNA: TGTGCCAGCAGTTACGGCGGGACACCCTACAATGAGCAGTTCTTC

J: TRBJ2-3
V: TRBV2
size: NA
D: NA
CDR3: CASSDKSGIRTDTQYF
DNA: TGTGCCAGCAGTGACAAGTCGGGAATCAGGACAGATACGCAGTATTTT

J: TRBJ2-5
V: TRBV29-1
size: NA
D: NA
CDR3: CSVKGVFQETQYF
DNA: TGCAGCGTGAAGGGGGTCTTCCAAGAGACCCAGTACTTC

J: TRBJ2-7
V: TRBV10-1
size: NA
D: TRBD1
CDR3: CASSERTGGSDEQYF
DNA: TGCGCCAGCAGTGAGAGGACAGGGGGAAGCGACGAGCAGTACTTC

J: TRBJ2-7
V: TRBV15
size: NA
D: NA
CDR3: CATGAGRTYEQYF
DNA: TGTGCCACCGGGGCCGGGCGGACCTACGAGCAGTACTTC

J: TRBJ1-6
V: TRBV6-5
size: NA
D: TRBD1
CDR3: CASSTSQQGTLHF
DNA: TGTGCCAGCAGTACATCTCAACAGGGGACCCTCCACTTT

J: TRBJ1-2
V: TRBV19
size: once
D: NA
CDR3: CASSKDAGYTF
DNA: TGTGCCAGTAGTAAGGACGCTGGCTACACCTTC

J: TRBJ2-1
V: TRBV10-1
size: NA
D: NA
CDR3: CASSESGGARYNEQFF
DNA: TGCGCCAGCAGTGAGTCGGGGGGCGCCCGTTACAATGAGCAGTTCTTC

J: TRBJ2-7
V: TRBV11-2
size: NA
D: TRBD2
CDR3: CASSLTSGGMSPYEQYF
DNA: TGTGCCAGCTCTTTGACTAGCGGGGGAATGAGTCCCTACGAGCAGTACTTC

J: TRBJ1-1
V: TRBV5-1
size: NA
D: NA
CDR3: CASSLNFGVPNTEAFF
DNA: TGCGCCAGCAGCTTGAATTTCGGGGTTCCGAACACTGAAGCTTTCTTT

J: TRBJ2-1
V: TRBV2
size: NA
D: NA
CDR3: CASSSGHPRGSYNEQFF
DNA: TGTGCCAGCAGTTCGGGACACCCGCGGGGATCCTACAATGAGCAGTTCTTC

J: TRBJ2-1
V: TRBV6-1
size: NA
D: NA
CDR3: CASSARAQVNEQFF
DNA: TGTGCCAGCAGCGCCAGAGCCCAGGTCAATGAGCAGTTCTTC

J: TRBJ1-3
V: TRBV5-1
size: NA
D: NA
CDR3: CASKDGARSGNTIYF
DNA: TGCGCCAGCAAAGACGGTGCACGCTCTGGAAACACCATATATTTT

J: TRBJ2-3
V: TRBV5-1
size: NA
D: TRBD2
CDR3: CASSLGDRLAGPVTDTQYF
DNA: TGCGCCAGCAGCTTGGGGGATAGACTAGCGGGACCCGTTACAGATACGCAGTATTTT

J: TRBJ2-1
V: TRBV5-1
size: NA
D: TRBD2
CDR3: CASSLDGREGHYNEQFF
DNA: TGCGCCAGCAGCTTGGATGGGCGGGAGGGTCACTACAATGAGCAGTTCTTC

J: TRBJ1-2
V: TRBV4-3
size: few
D: NA
CDR3: CASSQDIWETDGGGYTF
DNA: TGCGCCAGCAGCCAAGATATTTGGGAGACCGACGGGGGAGGCTACACCTTC

J: TRBJ1-4
V: TRBV5-5
size: NA
D: TRBD1
CDR3: CASRKKTGDNEKLFF
DNA: TGTGCCAGCAGGAAAAAGACAGGGGATAATGAAAAACTGTTTTTT

J: TRBJ1-1
V: TRBV6-1
size: NA
D: NA
CDR3: CASSESAGTNTEAFF
DNA: TGTGCCAGCAGTGAAAGTGCGGGTACGAACACTGAAGCTTTCTTT

J: TRBJ1-4
V: TRBV9
size: NA
D: TRBD1
CDR3: CASSLGDSHEKLFF
DNA: TGTGCCAGCAGCCTCGGGGACAGCCATGAAAAACTGTTTTTT

J: TRBJ1-2
V: TRBV6-1
size: NA
D: TRBD1
CDR3: CASSEALRGGQRDYGYTF
DNA: TGTGCCAGCAGTGAAGCGCTTCGGGGGGGACAGAGAGATTATGGCTACACCTTC

J: TRBJ2-7
V: TRBV5-1
size: NA
D: TRBD2
CDR3: CASSLAAAGLAGTVSYEQYF
DNA: TGCGCCAGCAGCTTGGCCGCCGCGGGACTAGCGGGAACGGTGTCCTACGAGCAGTACTTC

J: TRBJ1-2
V: TRBV11-1
size: NA
D: NA
CDR3: CASGQGLYGYTF
DNA: TGTGCCAGCGGCCAGGGCCTCTATGGCTACACCTTC

J: TRBJ2-7
V: TRBV28
size: NA
D: NA
CDR3: CASRDSTYEQYF
DNA: TGTGCCAGCAGGGACAGTACCTACGAGCAGTACTTC

J: TRBJ2-3
V: TRBV19
size: NA
D: NA
CDR3: CASSIPGRWGTDTQYF
DNA: TGTGCCAGTAGTATACCGGGGAGGTGGGGTACAGATACGCAGTATTTT

J: TRBJ1-5
V: TRBV6-6
size: NA
D: TRBD1
CDR3: CASRGTGNQPQHF
DNA: TGTGCCAGCAGGGGGACAGGCAATCAGCCCCAGCATTTT

J: TRBJ2-3
V: TRBV7-9
size: once
D: NA
CDR3: CASSPGALGDTQYF
DNA: TGTGCCAGCAGTCCGGGGGCCCTTGGAGATACGCAGTATTTT

J: TRBJ2-7
V: TRBV11-2
size: NA
D: NA
CDR3: CASSLISGITYEQYF
DNA: TGTGCCAGCAGCTTAATCTCAGGGATTACCTACGAGCAGTACTTC

J: TRBJ2-3
V: TRBV7-3
size: NA
D: TRBD2
CDR3: CASSPGTSGTDTQYF
DNA: TGTGCCAGCAGCCCCGGGACTAGCGGAACAGATACGCAGTATTTT

J: TRBJ2-7
V: TRBV9
size: NA
D: NA
CDR3: CASSVDLGRHEQYF
DNA: TGTGCCAGCAGCGTAGATCTGGGGCGCCACGAGCAGTACTTC

J: TRBJ2-5
V: TRBV5-6
size: NA
D: NA
CDR3: CASSMGGGETQYF
DNA: TGTGCCAGCAGCATGGGGGGTGGAGAGACCCAGTACTTC

J: TRBJ2-3
V: TRBV7-3
size: NA
D: NA
CDR3: CASSLTQLGTDTQYF
DNA: TGTGCCAGCAGCTTAACACAACTAGGGACAGATACGCAGTATTTT

J: TRBJ2-3
V: TRBV5-1
size: NA
D: TRBD2
CDR3: CASTPSWTSGTDTQYF
DNA: TGCGCCAGCACCCCCTCATGGACTAGCGGAACAGATACGCAGTATTTT

J: TRBJ1-6
V: TRBV1
size: NA
D: NA
CDR3: CTSSQEVSYNSPLHF
DNA: TGCACCAGCAGCCAAGAGGTGTCTTATAATTCACCCCTCCACTTT

J: TRBJ1-2
V: TRBV15
size: NA
D: NA
CDR3: CATSRTEQGHGYTF
DNA: TGTGCCACCAGCAGAACCGAACAGGGACATGGCTACACCTTC

J: TRBJ2-3
V: TRBV4-3
size: NA
D: NA
CDR3: CASSALAENTDTQYF
DNA: TGCGCCAGCAGCGCCTTAGCGGAAAACACAGATACGCAGTATTTT

J: TRBJ2-1
V: TRBV11-2
size: NA
D: NA
CDR3: CASSPRASSYNEQFF
DNA: TGTGCCAGCAGCCCCCGGGCGAGCTCCTACAATGAGCAGTTCTTC

J: TRBJ2-7
V: TRBV7-8
size: NA
D: NA
CDR3: CASSLLGGTPGEQYF
DNA: TGTGCCAGCAGCTTATTAGGCGGGACCCCTGGCGAGCAGTACTTC